The 23 T cell receptor beta chains below all came from one sample that was sequenced in a study of T cells after yellow fever vaccination. TCRdb passed the 5' RACE reads through MiXCR, listing each CDR3 protein once. The sample holds 360,000 or so distinct CDR3 sequences, roughly 11% seen once. Sequencing used PBMCs, obtained on the day of the first yellow fever vaccination. The source of these receptors is a man aged 18-30 years who received the YFV17D yellow fever vaccine.

The chain uses TRBV20-1 and TRBJ2-7, with no clear D. Germline values: CDR1 DFQATT, CDR2 SNEGSKA (reference sequence). The CDR3 has 11 amino acids. CDR3 sequence: CERGAFYEQYV. CDR3 DNA: TGCGAACGTGGAGCATTCTACGAGCAGTACGTC.

This clonotype was observed a few times. The chain combines TRBV13 with TRBJ1-6; D perhaps matches TRBD1 (6 bases). V was pared by 5 bases and J by 0 bases, with 14 bases between. The CDR3 has 17 residues. Germline V gene data show CDR1 as PRHDT and CDR2 as FYEKMQ (reference sequence). CDR3 region: CASSPRQASSYNSPLHF. In DNA, the CDR3 is TGTGCCAGCAGCCCTAGACAGGCGAGCTCCTATAATTCACCCCTCCACTTT.

This clonotype was observed a few times. The chain uses TRBV5-1 and TRBJ2-3; 9 bases fit TRBD2. From germline, CDR1 is SGHRS and CDR2 YFSETQ. The CDR3 length is 16 residues. The trim removed 4 bases at V and 2 bases at J, leaving 8 bases unmatched. Here the CDR3 reads CASSLSGGIFTDTQYF. The DNA of the CDR3 is TGCGCCAGCAGCCTGAGCGGGGGGATATTCACAGATACGCAGTATTTT.

The chain carries TRBV5-4 and TRBJ1-2; D unclear. Trimming took off 3 bases at V and 4 bases at J, with 22 bases between the two ends. CDR1 is SGHNT, CDR2 YYREEE, per germline (reference sequence). The CDR3 runs 17 residues. The DNA for the CDR3 is TGTGCCAGCAGCTCGGTATTCCTTAGGACGGGGAGCTATGGCTACACCTTC. Translating it yields CASSSVFLRTGSYGYTF.

This clonotype was seen a few times. J is TRBJ2-5 and V is TRBV6-2 or TRBV6-3; 10 bases match TRBD2. The CDR3 covers 13 residues. Trimming took 8 bases from V and 5 from J; bases not matched to a gene: 5. Per germline, CDR1 MNHEY and CDR2 SVGEGT. CDR3 bases: TGTGCCAGCGGGCGGACTAGCGGTGAGACCCAGTACTTC. This codes for CASGRTSGETQYF.

The chain combines TRBV5-1 with TRBJ1-1, with a possible D match to TRBD1 (6 bases). From germline, CDR1 is SGHRS and CDR2 YFSETQ. The CDR3 consists of 15 residues. V lost 4 bases and J lost 1, with 14 bases in between. The DNA for the CDR3 is TGCGCCAGCAGCGCCCGAGGGGGTAGGAACACTGAAGCTTTCTTT. Amino acids: CASSARGGRNTEAFF.

This chain connects TRBV20-1 to TRBJ2-1, with D unresolved. The CDR3 loop spans 11 amino acids. Germline V gene data show CDR1 as DFQATT and CDR2 as SNEGSKA (reference sequence). The ends were cut back, 5 bases at V and 12 bases at J, with 14 bases in the middle. In DNA form, the CDR3 reads TGCAGTGCTGGCCGTGGTGGGGTGCAGTTCTTC. Its translation is CSAGRGGVQFF.

The V call is TRBV14, the J call TRBJ2-7, with 10 bases that match TRBD2. V was clipped by 2 bases and J by 3 bases; unmatched bases: 4. This CDR3 region has 15 residues. CDR1 is SGHDN and CDR2 is FVKESK in the germline V gene. The CDR3 region is CASSQLLAGSYEQYF. The DNA for the CDR3 is TGTGCCAGCAGCCAACTACTAGCGGGAAGCTACGAGCAGTACTTC.

The genes are TRBV12-3 or TRBV12-4 and TRBJ1-5; D remains unclear. Deletions cut 6 bases from V and 4 bases from J, with 16 bases between. This CDR3 contains 15 residues. The CDR3 bases are TGTGCCAGCAGCCGGGAAGGGATAGAAAATCAGCCCCAGCATTTT. This sequence encodes CASSREGIENQPQHF.

This chain uses TRBV14 with TRBJ2-5; 7 bases match TRBD2. V was clipped by 4 bases and J by 6 bases; unmatched bases: 5. This CDR3 is 13 amino acids long. CDR1 and CDR2 from the germline V gene are SGHDN and FVKESK. CDR3: CASSPYGGKTQYF. CDR3 nucleotide sequence: TGTGCCAGCAGCCCGTACGGGGGGAAGACCCAGTACTTC.

Only a few counts were recorded for this clonotype. The chain carries TRBV20-1 and TRBJ2-6; no clear D. CDR1 is DFQATT and CDR2 is SNEGSKA in the germline V gene (reference sequence). This CDR3 spans 13 amino acids. V shed 3 bases and J shed 2 bases, with 5 bases lying between them. CDR3 loop: CSASSPGANVLTF. CDR3 sequence (DNA): TGCAGTGCTAGCTCCCCTGGGGCCAACGTCCTGACTTTC.

This rearrangement joins TRBV18 to TRBJ2-3; D gene unclear. Trimming removed 3 bases at V and 4 bases at J, with 29 bases between. The length of the CDR3 is 20 residues. The germline V gene has CDR1 KGHSH and CDR2 LQKENI. CDR3 residues: CASSPPSGSKGIRMPDTQYF. CDR3 sequence (DNA): TGTGCCAGCTCACCGCCGTCCGGGTCGAAAGGAATTAGGATGCCAGATACGCAGTATTTT.

The V and J genes are TRBV5-1 and TRBJ1-5; TRBD1 is a possible D gene (6 bases). The germline gives CDR1 SGHRS, CDR2 YFSETQ. This CDR3 is built from 13 residues. V lost 4 bases and J 4 bases, leaving 9 bases between the germline ends. CDR3 sequence reads: CASSRGENQPQHF. The CDR3 bases are TGCGCCAGCAGCAGGGGGGAGAATCAGCCCCAGCATTTT.

The chain links TRBV10-3 to TRBJ2-5, with D hard to call. This CDR3 comprises 14 residues. Germline CDR1 reads ENHRY; CDR2 reads SYGVKD. V dropped 2 bases and J dropped 3 bases, with 10 bases sitting between them. As DNA, the CDR3 is TGTGCCATCAGTGAGCCAGCTGAGGAAGAGACCCAGTACTTC. Translated: CAISEPAEEETQYF.

In its sample, this clonotype was seen a few times. The CDR3, as DNA: TGCGCCAGCAGTGAGTACCGGGATGCGAACACCGGGGAGCTGTTTTTT. Translation gives CASSEYRDANTGELFF. This chain uses TRBV10-1 with TRBJ2-2; perhaps TRBD2 as D (5 bases). Germline assignment: CDR1 WNHNN and CDR2 SYGVQD (reference sequence). The CDR3 is 16 residues long. The V end was cut by 1 base, the J end by 0 bases, with 9 bases between.

The table lists this clonotype with a few counts. As DNA, the CDR3 is TGCGCCAGCAGCAGGGCGACAGGAAACTATGGCTACACCTTC. Protein product: CASSRATGNYGYTF. This chain links TRBV4-3 with TRBJ1-2, with D possibly TRBD1 on 6 matching bases. The CDR3 sequence is 14 residues long. Trimming left V 5 bases short and J 2 bases short, with 12 bases between. Germline CDR1 reads LGHNA; CDR2 reads YSLEER.

This clonotype was seen a few times. The chain has TRBV27 and TRBJ2-1; TRBD1 matches at 12 bases. Germline CDR1 reads MNHEY; CDR2 reads SMNVEV (reference sequence). After removal of 5 bases from V and 7 bases from J, the junction contained 3 bases not matched to a gene. The CDR3 has 14 amino acids. The CDR3 here is CASSTGQGANEQFF. CDR3 coding DNA: TGTGCCAGCAGTACGGGACAGGGGGCGAATGAGCAGTTCTTC.

In DNA, the CDR3 is TGTGCCAGTAGTCCGCAGCGGCGGGCCTACGAGCAGTACTTC. It yields the protein CASSPQRRAYEQYF. The chain combines TRBV19 with TRBJ2-7; the D gene is possibly TRBD2 (5 bases). The germline V gene encodes CDR1 LNHDA and CDR2 SQIVND (reference sequence). V gave up 5 bases and J gave up 2 bases, with 13 bases separating them. This CDR3 comprises 14 residues. Drawing the rest from reference TRBV19 and TRBJ2-7, the complete variable domain is DGGITQSPKYLFRKEGQNVTLSCEQNLNHDAMYWYRQDPGQGLRLIYYSQIVNDFQKGDIAEGYSVSREKKESFPLTVTSAQKNPTAFYLCASSPQRRAYEQYFGPGTRLTVT.

This clonotype was seen repeatedly, ten times or more. This chain links TRBV5-1 with TRBJ2-7; tentative D call: TRBD1 (5 bases). The CDR3 length is 15 residues. The V and J ends lost 4 bases and 5 bases respectively, with 19 bases between them. Per the germline V gene, CDR1 is SGHRS and CDR2 is YFSETQ. CDR3 in amino acids: CASSRGLKESDEQYV. CDR3 coding DNA: TGCGCCAGCAGCAGGGGCCTTAAAGAAAGCGACGAGCAGTACGTC.

This chain uses TRBV12-3 or TRBV12-4 with TRBJ2-1; D not resolved. The CDR3 spans 14 residues. The germline V and J ends were trimmed by 0 bases and 9 bases, with 12 bases remaining between them. CDR3 protein: CASSLAQLGGEQFF. As DNA, the CDR3 is TGTGCCAGCAGTTTAGCCCAACTGGGTGGTGAGCAGTTCTTC.

This clonotype occurred a few times. The J gene is TRBJ1-4, the V gene TRBV4-1; 7 bases align to TRBD1. V shed 1 base and J 8 bases; nucleotides not matched to a gene: 4. Germline V lookup: CDR1 MGHRA, CDR2 YSYEKL. The CDR3 sequence is 14 residues long. The CDR3 protein is CASSQGRGSEKLFF. As DNA, the CDR3 is TGCGCCAGCAGCCAAGGCAGGGGGTCCGAAAAACTGTTTTTT.

The table lists this clonotype with a few counts. The gene calls are TRBV7-9 and TRBJ2-5; D might be TRBD2 (5 bases). Between the trimmed V and J ends, which lost 5 bases and 2 bases, there was a span of 15 bases. The CDR3 length is 15 residues. Germline V gene lookup returns CDR1 SEHNR and CDR2 FQNEAQ (reference sequence). The chain's CDR3 is CASSPPSSGQETQYF. The CDR3, as DNA: TGTGCCAGCAGCCCCCCGAGCAGCGGACAAGAGACCCAGTACTTC.

This clonotype showed up just a few times. The chain is built from TRBV4-1 and TRBJ2-5; D is unclear. V was pared by 3 bases and J by 0 bases, with 17 bases between. The CDR3 is made up of 17 amino acids. Germline loops: CDR1 MGHRA, CDR2 YSYEKL. The CDR3 nucleotides read TGCGCCAGCAGCCAGGCTACACGAATCCTGTACCAAGAGACCCAGTACTTC. Translated, it gives CASSQATRILYQETQYF.